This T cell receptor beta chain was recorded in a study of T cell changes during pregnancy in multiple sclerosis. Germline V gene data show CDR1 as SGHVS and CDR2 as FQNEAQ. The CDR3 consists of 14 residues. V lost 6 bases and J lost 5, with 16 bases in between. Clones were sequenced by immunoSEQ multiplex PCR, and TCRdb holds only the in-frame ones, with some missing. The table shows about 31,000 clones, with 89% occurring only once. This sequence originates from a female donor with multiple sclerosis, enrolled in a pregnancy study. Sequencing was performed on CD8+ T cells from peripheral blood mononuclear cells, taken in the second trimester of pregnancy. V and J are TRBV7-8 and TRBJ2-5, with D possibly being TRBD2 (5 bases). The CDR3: CASRPSGEGETQYF. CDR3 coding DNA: TGTGCCAGCAGACCCTCCGGGGAAGGGGAGACCCAGTACTTC.